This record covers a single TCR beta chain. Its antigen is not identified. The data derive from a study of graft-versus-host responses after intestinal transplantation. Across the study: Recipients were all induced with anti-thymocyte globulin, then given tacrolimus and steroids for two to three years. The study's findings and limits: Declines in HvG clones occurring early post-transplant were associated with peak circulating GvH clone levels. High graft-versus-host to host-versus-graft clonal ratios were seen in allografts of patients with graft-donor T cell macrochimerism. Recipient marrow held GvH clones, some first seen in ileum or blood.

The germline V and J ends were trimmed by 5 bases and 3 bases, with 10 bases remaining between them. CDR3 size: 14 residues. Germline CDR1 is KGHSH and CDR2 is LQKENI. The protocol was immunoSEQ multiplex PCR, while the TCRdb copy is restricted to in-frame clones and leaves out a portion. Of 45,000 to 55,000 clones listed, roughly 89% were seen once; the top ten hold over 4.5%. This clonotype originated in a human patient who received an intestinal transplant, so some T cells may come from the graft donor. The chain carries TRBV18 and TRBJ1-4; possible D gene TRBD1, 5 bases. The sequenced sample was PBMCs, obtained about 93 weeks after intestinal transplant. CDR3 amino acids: CASSGDLSNEKLFF. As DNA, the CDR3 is TGTGCCAGCTCAGGGGACCTCTCTAATGAAAAACTGTTTTTT.